This TCR beta chain was sequenced in a study of blood T cell repertoires in COVID-19. For the study at large: PBMCs, B-cell-depleted T cells, or T cells provided the cDNA or gDNA that made up the material.

In the study's own analysis: Counts of nucleated cells, estimated from reference gene primer amplification, were obtained. The assay was immunoSEQ multiplex PCR, and TCRdb's table has in-frame clones only and misses some. V and J calls and clone size are given by that table; D and trimming were obtained from the DNA. The sample holds 65,000 to 85,000 clones; about 93% are singletons and the top ten take about 7%. This CDR3 is built from 17 residues. The germline V and J ends were trimmed by 4 bases and 0 bases, with 17 bases remaining between them. CDR1 and CDR2 from the germline V gene are SGHTA and FQGNSA.

This clonotype originated in a human donor in a cohort sampled during active COVID-19. V gene TRBV7-2 combines with J gene TRBJ2-3; D might be TRBD2 (7 bases). The sequenced sample consisted of peripheral blood. In DNA, the CDR3 is TGTGCCAGCAGCTCCTCGGGTGGGGGGGCTAGCACAGATACGCAGTATTTT. This sequence encodes CASSSSGGGASTDTQYF.